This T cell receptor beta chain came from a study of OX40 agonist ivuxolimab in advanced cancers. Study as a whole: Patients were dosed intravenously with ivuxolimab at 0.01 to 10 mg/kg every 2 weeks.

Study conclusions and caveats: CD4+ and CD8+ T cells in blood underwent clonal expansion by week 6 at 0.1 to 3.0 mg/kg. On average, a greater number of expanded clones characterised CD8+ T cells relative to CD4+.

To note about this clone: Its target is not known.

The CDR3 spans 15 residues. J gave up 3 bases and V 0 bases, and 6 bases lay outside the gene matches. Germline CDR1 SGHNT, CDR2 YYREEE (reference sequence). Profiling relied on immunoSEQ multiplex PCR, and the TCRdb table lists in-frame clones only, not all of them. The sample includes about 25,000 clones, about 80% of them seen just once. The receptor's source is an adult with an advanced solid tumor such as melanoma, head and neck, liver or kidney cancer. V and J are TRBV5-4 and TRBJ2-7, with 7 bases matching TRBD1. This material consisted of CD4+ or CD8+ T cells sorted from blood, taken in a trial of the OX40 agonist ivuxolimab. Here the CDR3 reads CASSLGGGRDYEQYF. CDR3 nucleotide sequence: TGTGCCAGCAGCTTGGGAGGGGGCCGCGACTACGAGCAGTACTTC.